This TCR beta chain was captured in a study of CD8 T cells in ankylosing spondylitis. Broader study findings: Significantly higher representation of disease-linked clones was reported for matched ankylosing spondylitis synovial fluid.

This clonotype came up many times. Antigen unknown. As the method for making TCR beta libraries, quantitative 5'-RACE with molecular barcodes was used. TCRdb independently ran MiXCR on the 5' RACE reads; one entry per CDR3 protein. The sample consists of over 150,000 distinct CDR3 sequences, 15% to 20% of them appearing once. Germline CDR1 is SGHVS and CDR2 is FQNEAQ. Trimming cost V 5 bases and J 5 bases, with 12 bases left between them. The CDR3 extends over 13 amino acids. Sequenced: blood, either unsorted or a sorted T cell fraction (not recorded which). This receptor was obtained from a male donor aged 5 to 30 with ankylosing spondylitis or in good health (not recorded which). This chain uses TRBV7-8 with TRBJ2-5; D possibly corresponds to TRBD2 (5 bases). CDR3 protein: CASSPSPGETQYF. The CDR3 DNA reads TGTGCCAGCAGCCCCTCCCCGGGGGAGACCCAGTACTTC.